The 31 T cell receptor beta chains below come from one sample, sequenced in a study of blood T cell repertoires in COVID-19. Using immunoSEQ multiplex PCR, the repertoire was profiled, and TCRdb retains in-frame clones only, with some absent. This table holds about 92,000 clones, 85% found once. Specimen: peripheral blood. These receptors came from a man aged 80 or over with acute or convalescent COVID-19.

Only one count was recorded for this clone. The CDR3 DNA follows: TGTGCCAGCAGCCCACTAGCGGGAGGTTACAATGAGCAGTTCTTC. This codes for CASSPLAGGYNEQFF. The genes are TRBV3-1 (or the pseudogene TRBV3-2) and TRBJ2-1; the match to TRBD2 covers 12 bases. The length of the CDR3 is 15 residues. The V gene end was trimmed by 4 bases and the J gene end by 4 bases; junction bases not matched to a gene: 2. The V gene's germline CDR1 is LGHDT and CDR2 YNNKEL (reference sequence).

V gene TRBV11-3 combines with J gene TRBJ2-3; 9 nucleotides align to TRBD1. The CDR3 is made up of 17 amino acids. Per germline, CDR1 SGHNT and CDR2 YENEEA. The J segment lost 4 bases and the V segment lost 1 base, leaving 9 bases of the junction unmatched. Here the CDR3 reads CASSLGDTGGYADTQYF. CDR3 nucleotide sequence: TGTGCCAGCAGCTTAGGGGATACAGGGGGCTATGCAGATACGCAGTATTTT.

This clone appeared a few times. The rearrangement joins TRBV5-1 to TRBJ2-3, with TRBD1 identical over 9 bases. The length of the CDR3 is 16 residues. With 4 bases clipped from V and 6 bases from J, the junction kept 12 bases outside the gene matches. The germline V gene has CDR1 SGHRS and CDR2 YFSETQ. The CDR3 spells CASSTTGTGMADTQYF. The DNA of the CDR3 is TGCGCCAGCAGCACCACCGGGACAGGGATGGCTGATACGCAGTATTTT.

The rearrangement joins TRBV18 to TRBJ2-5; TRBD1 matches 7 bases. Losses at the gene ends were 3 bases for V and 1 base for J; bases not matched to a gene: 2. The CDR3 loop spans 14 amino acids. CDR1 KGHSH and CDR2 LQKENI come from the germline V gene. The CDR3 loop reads CASSPTGLQETQYF. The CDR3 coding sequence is TGTGCCAGCTCACCGACAGGGCTCCAAGAGACCCAGTACTTC.

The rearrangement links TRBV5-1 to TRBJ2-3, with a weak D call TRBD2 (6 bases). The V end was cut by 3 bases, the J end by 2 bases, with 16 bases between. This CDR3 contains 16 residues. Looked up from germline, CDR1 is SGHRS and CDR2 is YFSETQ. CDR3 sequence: CASSSTDSGYTDTQYF. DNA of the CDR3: TGCGCCAGCAGCTCGACCGATAGCGGATACACAGATACGCAGTATTTT.

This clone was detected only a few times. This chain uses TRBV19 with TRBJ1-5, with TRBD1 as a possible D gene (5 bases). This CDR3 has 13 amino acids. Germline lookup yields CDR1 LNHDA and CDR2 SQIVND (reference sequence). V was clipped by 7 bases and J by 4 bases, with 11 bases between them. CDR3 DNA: TGTGCCAGTACAGGCCGGGGGAATCAGCCCCAGCATTTT. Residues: CASTGRGNQPQHF. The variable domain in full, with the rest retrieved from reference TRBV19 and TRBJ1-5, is DGGITQSPKYLFRKEGQNVTLSCEQNLNHDAMYWYRQDPGQGLRLIYYSQIVNDFQKGDIAEGYSVSREKKESFPLTVTSAQKNPTAFYLCASTGRGNQPQHFGDGTRLSIL.

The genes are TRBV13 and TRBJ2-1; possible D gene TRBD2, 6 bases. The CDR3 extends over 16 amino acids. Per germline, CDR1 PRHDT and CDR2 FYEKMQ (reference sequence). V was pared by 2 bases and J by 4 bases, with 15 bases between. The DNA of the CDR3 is TGTGCCAGCAGCTTACCTAGCGCGAGGCCGTACAATGAGCAGTTCTTC. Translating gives CASSLPSARPYNEQFF.

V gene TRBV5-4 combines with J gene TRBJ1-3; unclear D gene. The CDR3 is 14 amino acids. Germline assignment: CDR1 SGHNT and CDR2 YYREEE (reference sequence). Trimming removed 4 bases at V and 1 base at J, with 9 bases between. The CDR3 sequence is CASSLVGSGNTIYF. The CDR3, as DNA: TGTGCCAGCAGCCTGGTCGGGTCTGGAAACACCATATATTTT. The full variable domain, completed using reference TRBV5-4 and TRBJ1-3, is ETGVTQSPTHLIKTRGQQVTLRCSSQSGHNTVSWYQQALGQGPQFIFQYYREEENGRGNFPPRFSGLQFPNYSSELNVNALELDDSALYLCASSLVGSGNTIYFGEGSWLTVV.

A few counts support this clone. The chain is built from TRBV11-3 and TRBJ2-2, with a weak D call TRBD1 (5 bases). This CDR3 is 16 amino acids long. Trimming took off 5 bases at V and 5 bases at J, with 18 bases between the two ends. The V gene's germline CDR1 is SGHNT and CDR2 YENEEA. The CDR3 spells CASSPRAGISTGELFF. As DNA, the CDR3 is TGTGCCAGCAGCCCCCGGGCAGGGATATCTACCGGGGAGCTGTTTTTT.

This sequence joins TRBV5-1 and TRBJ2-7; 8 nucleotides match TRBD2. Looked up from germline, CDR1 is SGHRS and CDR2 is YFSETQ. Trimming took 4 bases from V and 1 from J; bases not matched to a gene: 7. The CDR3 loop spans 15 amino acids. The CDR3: CASSQQAGESYEQYF. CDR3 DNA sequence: TGCGCCAGCAGCCAGCAAGCGGGAGAGTCCTACGAGCAGTACTTC.

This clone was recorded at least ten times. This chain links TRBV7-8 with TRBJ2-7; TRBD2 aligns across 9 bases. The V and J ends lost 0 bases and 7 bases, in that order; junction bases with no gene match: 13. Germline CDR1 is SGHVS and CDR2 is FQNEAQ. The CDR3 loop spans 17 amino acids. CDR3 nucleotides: TGTGCCAGCAGCTTAGCCCACTTTAGCGGGAGCGCGGGGGAGCAGTACTTC. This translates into CASSLAHFSGSAGEQYF.

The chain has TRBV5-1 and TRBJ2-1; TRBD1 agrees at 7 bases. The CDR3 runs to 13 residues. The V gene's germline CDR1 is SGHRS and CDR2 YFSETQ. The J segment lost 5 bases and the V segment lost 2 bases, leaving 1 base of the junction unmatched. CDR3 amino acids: CASSFGQDNEQFF. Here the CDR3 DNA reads TGCGCCAGCAGCTTCGGACAGGACAATGAGCAGTTCTTC.

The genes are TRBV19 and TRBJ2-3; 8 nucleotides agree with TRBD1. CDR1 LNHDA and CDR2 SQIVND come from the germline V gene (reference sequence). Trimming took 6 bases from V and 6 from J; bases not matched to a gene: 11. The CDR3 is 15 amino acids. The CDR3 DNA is TGTGCCAGTAGCCCATCGGGCCAGGGGGCGGATACGCAGTATTTT. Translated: CASSPSGQGADTQYF.

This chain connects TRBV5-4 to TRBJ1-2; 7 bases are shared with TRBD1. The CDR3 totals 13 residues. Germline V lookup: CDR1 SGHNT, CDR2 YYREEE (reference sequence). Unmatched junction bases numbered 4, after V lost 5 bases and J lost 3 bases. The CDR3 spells CASRQDRYYGYTF. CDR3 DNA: TGTGCCAGCAGACAGGACAGGTACTATGGCTACACCTTC. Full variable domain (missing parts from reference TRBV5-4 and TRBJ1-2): ETGVTQSPTHLIKTRGQQVTLRCSSQSGHNTVSWYQQALGQGPQFIFQYYREEENGRGNFPPRFSGLQFPNYSSELNVNALELDDSALYLCASRQDRYYGYTFGSGTRLTVV.

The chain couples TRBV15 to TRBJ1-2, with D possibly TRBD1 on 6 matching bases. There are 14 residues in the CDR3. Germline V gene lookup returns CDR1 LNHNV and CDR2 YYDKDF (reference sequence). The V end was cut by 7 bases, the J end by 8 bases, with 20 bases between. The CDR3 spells CATTPQGTAKGYTF. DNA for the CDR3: TGTGCCACCACACCCCAGGGGACGGCGAAGGGCTACACCTTC. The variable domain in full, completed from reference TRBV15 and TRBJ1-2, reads DAMVIQNPRYQVTQFGKPVTLSCSQTLNHNVMYWYQQKSSQAPKLLFHYYDKDFNNEADTPDNFQSRRPNTSFCFLDIRSPGLGDTAMYLCATTPQGTAKGYTFGSGTRLTVV.

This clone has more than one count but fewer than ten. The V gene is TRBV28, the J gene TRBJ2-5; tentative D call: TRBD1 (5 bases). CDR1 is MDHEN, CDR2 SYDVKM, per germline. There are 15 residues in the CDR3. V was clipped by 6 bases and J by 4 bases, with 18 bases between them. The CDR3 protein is CASSASGRVTETQYF. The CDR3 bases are TGTGCCAGCAGCGCCTCCGGCAGGGTTACAGAGACCCAGTACTTC.

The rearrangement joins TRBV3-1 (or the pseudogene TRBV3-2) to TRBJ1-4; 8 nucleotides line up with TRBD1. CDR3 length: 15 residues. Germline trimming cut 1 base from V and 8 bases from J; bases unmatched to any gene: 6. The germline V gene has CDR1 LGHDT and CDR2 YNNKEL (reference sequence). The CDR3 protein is CASSQGTGRTEKLFF. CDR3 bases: TGTGCCAGCAGCCAAGGGACAGGGCGGACCGAAAAACTGTTTTTT.

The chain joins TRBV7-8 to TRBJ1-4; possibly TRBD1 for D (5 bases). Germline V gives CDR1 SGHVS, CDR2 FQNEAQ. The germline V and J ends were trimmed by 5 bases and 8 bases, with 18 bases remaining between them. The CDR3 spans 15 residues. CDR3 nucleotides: TGTGCCAGCAGCCGAAGATTCAGGGATCAGGAAAAACTGTTTTTT. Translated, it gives CASSRRFRDQEKLFF. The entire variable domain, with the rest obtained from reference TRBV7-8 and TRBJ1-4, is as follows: GAGVSQSPRYKVAKRGQDVALRCDPISGHVSLFWYQQALGQGPEFLTYFQNEAQLDKSGLPSDRFFAERPEGSVSTLKIQRTQQEDSAVYLCASSRRFRDQEKLFFGSGTQLSVL.

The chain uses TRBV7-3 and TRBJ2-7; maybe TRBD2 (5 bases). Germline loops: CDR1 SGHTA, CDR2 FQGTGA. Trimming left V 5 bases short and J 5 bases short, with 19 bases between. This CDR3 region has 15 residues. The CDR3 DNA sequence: TGTGCCAGCAGCCTAGGACTCCGTTCTGAGAACGAGCAGTACTTC. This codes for CASSLGLRSENEQYF.

Here the CDR3 DNA reads TGTGCCAGCAGCTTAGACGCCGGGACTAGCGGGAGTAGTGAGCAGTTCTTC. Translating gives CASSLDAGTSGSSEQFF. The rearrangement joins TRBV5-6 to TRBJ2-1; TRBD2 matches at 14 bases. Trimming took 2 bases from V and 9 from J; bases not matched to a gene: 10. In germline, CDR1 is SGHDT, CDR2 YYEEEE. The CDR3 contains 17 residues. Complete variable domain (other parts from reference TRBV5-6 and TRBJ2-1): DAGVTQSPTHLIKTRGQQVTLRCSPKSGHDTVSWYQQALGQGPQFIFQYYEEEERQRGNFPDRFSGHQFPNYSSELNVNALLLGDSALYLCASSLDAGTSGSSEQFFGPGTRLTVL.

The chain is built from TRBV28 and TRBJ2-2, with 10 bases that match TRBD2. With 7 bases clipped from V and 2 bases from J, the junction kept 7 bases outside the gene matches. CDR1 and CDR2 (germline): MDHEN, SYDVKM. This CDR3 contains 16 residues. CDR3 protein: CASTLLAGANTGELFF. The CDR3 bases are TGTGCCAGCACCCTCCTAGCGGGAGCAAACACCGGGGAGCTGTTTTTT.

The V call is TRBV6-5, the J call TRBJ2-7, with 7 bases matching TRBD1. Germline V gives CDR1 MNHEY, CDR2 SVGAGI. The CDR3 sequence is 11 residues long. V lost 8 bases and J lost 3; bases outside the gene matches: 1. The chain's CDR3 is CASGDSYEQYF. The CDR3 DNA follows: TGTGCCAGCGGGGACAGCTACGAGCAGTACTTC.

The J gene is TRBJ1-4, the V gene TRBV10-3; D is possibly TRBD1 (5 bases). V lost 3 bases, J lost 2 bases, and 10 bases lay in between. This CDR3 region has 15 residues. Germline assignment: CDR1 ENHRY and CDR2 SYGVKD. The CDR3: CAISDFRATNEKLFF. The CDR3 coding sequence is TGTGCCATCAGTGATTTCAGGGCCACTAATGAAAAACTGTTTTTT.

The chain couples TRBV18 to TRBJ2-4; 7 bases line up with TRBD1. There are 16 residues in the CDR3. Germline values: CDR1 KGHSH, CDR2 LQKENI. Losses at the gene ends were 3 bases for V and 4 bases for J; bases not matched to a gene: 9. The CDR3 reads CASSPSGQLTKNIQYF. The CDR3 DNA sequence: TGTGCCAGCTCACCCTCGGGACAGCTCACGAAAAACATTCAGTACTTC.

CDR3 nucleotide sequence: TGCGCCAGCAGCCAAGAGGGCACAGGGTATAGCAATCAGCCCCAGCATTTT. Translated, it gives CASSQEGTGYSNQPQHF. The V and J genes are TRBV4-1 and TRBJ1-5; tentative D call: TRBD1 (6 bases). CDR1 and CDR2 (germline): MGHRA, YSYEKL. This CDR3 has 17 residues. Trimming took off 0 bases at V and 0 bases at J, with 12 bases between the two ends.

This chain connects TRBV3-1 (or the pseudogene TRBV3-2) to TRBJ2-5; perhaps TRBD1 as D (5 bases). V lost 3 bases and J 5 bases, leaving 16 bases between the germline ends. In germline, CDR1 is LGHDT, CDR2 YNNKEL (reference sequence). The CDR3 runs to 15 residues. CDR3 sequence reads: CASSHETGSGETQYF. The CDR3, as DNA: TGTGCCAGCAGCCACGAAACAGGATCTGGGGAGACCCAGTACTTC.

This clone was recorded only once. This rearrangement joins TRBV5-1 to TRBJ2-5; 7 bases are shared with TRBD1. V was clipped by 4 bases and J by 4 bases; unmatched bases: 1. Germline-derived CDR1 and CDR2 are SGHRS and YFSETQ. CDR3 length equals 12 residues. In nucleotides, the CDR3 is TGCGCCAGCAGCGGGACAGTAGAGACCCAGTACTTC. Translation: CASSGTVETQYF.

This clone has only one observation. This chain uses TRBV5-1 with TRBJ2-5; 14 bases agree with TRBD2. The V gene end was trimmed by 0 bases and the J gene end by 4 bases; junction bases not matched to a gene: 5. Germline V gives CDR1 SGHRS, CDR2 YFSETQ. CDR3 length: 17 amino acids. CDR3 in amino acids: CASSLGLAGGPGETQYF. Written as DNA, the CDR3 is TGCGCCAGCAGCTTGGGACTAGCGGGAGGGCCGGGAGAGACCCAGTACTTC.

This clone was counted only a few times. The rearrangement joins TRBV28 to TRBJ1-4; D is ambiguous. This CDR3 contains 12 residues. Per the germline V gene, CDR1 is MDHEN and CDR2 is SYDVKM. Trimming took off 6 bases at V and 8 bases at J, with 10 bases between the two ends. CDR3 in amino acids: CASSAGREKLFF. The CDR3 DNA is TGTGCCAGCAGCGCAGGTAGAGAAAAACTGTTTTTT.

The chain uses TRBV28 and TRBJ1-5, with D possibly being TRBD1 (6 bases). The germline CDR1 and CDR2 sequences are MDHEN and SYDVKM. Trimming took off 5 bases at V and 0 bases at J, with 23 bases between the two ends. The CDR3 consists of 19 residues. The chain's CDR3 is CASSTSSQAGDYSNQPQHF. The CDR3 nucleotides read TGTGCCAGCAGTACGAGCAGCCAGGCAGGGGATTATAGCAATCAGCCCCAGCATTTT.

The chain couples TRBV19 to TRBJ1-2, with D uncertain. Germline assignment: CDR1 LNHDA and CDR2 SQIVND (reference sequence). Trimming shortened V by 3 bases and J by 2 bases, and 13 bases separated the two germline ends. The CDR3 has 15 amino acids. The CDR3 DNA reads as TGTGCCAGTAGTATTGGCAGCGCAAGGAACTATGGCTACACCTTC. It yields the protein CASSIGSARNYGYTF.